This paragraph covers one TCR beta chain sequence. This CDR3 has 14 amino acids. With 3 bases removed from V and 6 bases from J, the gap between germline ends came to 14 bases. Germline V gene lookup returns CDR1 KGHSH and CDR2 LQKENI. Grouping used clinical history reported by participants in a survey and questionnaire. Recovered status in Cohort 3 required two negative PCRs, clearance, or symptom resolution. Generated by immunoSEQ multiplex PCR, the TCRdb table keeps only in-frame clones and is missing some. The sample has around 380,000 clones, roughly 86% seen once. This entry comes from a study of blood T cell repertoires in COVID-19. Study at large: From T cells, B-cell-depleted T cells, or PBMCs came the material, which was cDNA or gDNA.

This chain joins TRBV18 and TRBJ1-2; no clear D gene. Sequenced sample: PBMCs or T cells enriched from blood (not recorded which). The receptor comes from a man under 40 who had recovered from COVID-19. In DNA form, the CDR3 reads TGTGCCAGCTCACCCGTCCCCTCTTCCGATGGCTACACCTTC. This codes for CASSPVPSSDGYTF.